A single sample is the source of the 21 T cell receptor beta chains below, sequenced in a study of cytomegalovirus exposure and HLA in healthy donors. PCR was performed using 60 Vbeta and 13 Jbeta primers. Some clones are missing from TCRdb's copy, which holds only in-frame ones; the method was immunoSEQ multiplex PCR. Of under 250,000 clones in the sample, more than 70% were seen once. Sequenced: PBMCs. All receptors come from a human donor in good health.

The CDR3 spells CASSQVGQTSTDTQYF. The CDR3 DNA reads as TGCGCCAGCAGCCAAGTGGGGCAGACTAGCACAGATACGCAGTATTTT. The chain links TRBV4-1 to TRBJ2-3; a possible D gene is TRBD1 (5 bases). The germline V gene encodes CDR1 MGHRA and CDR2 YSYEKL. The CDR3 spans 16 residues. V was shortened by 1 base and J by 0 bases, with 11 bases between the two germline ends.

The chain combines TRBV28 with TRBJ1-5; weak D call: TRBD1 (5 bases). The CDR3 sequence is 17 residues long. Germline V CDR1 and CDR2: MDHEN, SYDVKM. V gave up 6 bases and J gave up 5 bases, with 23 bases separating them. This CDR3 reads CASRILRGGVGDQPQHF. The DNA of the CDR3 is TGTGCCAGCAGAATCCTCCGGGGGGGAGTAGGTGATCAGCCCCAGCATTTT.

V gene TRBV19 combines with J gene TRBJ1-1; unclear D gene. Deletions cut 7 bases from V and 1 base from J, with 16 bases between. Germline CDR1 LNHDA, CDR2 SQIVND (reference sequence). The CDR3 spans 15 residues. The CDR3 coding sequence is TGTGCCAGTATAATCGGGTCGAGGCAGAACACTGAAGCTTTCTTT. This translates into CASIIGSRQNTEAFF. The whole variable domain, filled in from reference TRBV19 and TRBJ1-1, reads DGGITQSPKYLFRKEGQNVTLSCEQNLNHDAMYWYRQDPGQGLRLIYYSQIVNDFQKGDIAEGYSVSREKKESFPLTVTSAQKNPTAFYLCASIIGSRQNTEAFFGQGTRLTVV.

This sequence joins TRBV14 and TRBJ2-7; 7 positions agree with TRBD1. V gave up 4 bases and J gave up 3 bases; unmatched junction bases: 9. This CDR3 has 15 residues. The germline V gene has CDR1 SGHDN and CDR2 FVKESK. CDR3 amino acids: CASSRTEAGGYEQYF. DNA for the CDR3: TGTGCCAGCAGCCGGACAGAGGCAGGGGGCTACGAGCAGTACTTC.

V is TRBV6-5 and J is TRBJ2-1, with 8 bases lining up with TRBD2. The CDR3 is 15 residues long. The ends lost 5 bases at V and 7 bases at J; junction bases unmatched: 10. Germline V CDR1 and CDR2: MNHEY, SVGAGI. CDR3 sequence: CASSQSGRGGNEQFF. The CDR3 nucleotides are TGTGCCAGCAGTCAGAGCGGGAGAGGCGGGAATGAGCAGTTCTTC.

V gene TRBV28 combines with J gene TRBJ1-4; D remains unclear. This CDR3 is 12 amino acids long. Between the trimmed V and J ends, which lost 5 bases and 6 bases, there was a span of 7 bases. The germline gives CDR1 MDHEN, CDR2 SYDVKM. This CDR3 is CASSDRDEKLFF. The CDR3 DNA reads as TGTGCCAGCAGTGATCGGGATGAAAAACTGTTTTTT.

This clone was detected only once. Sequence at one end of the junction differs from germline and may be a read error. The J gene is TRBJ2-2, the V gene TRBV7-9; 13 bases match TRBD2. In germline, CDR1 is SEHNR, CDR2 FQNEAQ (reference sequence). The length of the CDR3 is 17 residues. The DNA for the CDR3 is TGTTCCAGCAGCCGTACCGGGACTAGCGGGATCACCGGGGAGCTGTTTTTT. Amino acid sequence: CSSSRTGTSGITGELFF.

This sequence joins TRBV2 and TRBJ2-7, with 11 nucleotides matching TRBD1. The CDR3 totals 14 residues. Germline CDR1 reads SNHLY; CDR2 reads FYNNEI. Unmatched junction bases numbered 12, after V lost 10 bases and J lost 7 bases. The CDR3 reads CATVEDRGQGEQYF. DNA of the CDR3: TGTGCCACCGTAGAGGACAGGGGGCAAGGTGAGCAGTACTTC.

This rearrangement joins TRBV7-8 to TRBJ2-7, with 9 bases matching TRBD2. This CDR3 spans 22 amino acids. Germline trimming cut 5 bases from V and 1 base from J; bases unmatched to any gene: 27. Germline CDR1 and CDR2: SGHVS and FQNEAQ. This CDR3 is CASSILLVLSGRARLGSYEQYF. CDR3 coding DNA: TGTGCCAGCAGCATACTCCTTGTCCTTAGCGGGAGAGCAAGGCTGGGGTCCTACGAGCAGTACTTC.

The CDR3 DNA reads as TGTGCCAGCAGCTTAAGGACTAGCGACTACAATGAGCAGTTCTTC. Translating gives CASSLRTSDYNEQFF. The chain employs TRBV7-3 and TRBJ2-1, with 9 bases lining up with TRBD2. The CDR3 runs 15 residues. Trimming removed 1 base from V and 3 bases from J; junction bases left unmatched: 1. Germline assignment: CDR1 SGHTA and CDR2 FQGTGA.

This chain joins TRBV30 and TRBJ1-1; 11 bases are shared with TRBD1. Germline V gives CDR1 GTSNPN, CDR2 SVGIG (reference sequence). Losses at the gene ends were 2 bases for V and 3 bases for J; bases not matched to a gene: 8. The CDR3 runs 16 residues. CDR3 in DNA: TGTGCCTGGAGTCTATGGACAGGGGGCGCGGACACTGAAGCTTTCTTT. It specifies CAWSLWTGGADTEAFF.

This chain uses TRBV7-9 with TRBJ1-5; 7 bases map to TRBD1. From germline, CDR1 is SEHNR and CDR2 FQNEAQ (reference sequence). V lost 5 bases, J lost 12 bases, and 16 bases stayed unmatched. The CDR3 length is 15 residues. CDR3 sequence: CASSLTGDSLWNQHF. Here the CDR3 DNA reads TGTGCCAGCAGCCTGACTGGGGACAGCCTATGGAACCAGCATTTT.

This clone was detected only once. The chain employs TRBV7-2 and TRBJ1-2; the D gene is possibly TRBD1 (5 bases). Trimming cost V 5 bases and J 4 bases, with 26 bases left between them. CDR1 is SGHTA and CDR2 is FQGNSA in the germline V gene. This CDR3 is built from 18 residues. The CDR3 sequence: CASSTNPPGGTPFYGYTF. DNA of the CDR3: TGTGCCAGCAGCACCAACCCGCCCGGTGGGACTCCCTTCTATGGCTACACCTTC.

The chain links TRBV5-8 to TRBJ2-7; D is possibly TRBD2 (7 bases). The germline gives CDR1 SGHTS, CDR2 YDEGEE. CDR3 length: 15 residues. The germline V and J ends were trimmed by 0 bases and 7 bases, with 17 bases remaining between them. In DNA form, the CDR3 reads TGTGCCAGCAGCTTGGTTGTACAGGGAGGGTATGAGCAGTACTTC. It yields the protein CASSLVVQGGYEQYF.

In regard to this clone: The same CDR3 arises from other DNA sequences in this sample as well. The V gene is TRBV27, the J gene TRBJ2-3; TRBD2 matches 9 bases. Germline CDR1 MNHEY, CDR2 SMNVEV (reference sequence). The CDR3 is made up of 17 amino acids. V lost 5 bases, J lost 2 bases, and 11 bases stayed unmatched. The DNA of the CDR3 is TGTGCCAGCAGTCTCCTTAGCGGGAGAGTGGTCACAGATACGCAGTATTTT. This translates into CASSLLSGRVVTDTQYF.

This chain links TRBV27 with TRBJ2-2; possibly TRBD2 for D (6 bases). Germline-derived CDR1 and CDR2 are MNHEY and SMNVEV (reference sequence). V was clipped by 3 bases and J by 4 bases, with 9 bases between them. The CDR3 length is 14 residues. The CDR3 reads CASSLTRSTGELFF. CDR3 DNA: TGTGCCAGCAGTTTGACTAGAAGCACCGGGGAGCTGTTTTTT.

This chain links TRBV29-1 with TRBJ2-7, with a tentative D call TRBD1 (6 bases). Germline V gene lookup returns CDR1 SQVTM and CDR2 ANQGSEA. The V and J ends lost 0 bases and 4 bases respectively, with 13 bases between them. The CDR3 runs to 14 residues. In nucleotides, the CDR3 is TGCAGCGTTGAAGACCCGGGACACTTATACGAGCAGTACTTC. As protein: CSVEDPGHLYEQYF.

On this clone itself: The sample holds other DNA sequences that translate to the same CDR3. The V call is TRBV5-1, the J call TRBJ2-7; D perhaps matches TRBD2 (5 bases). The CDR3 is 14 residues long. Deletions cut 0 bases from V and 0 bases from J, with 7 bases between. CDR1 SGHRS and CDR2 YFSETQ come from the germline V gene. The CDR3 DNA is TGCGCCAGCAGCTTGGCAAGCGGCTCCTACGAGCAGTACTTC. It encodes CASSLASGSYEQYF.

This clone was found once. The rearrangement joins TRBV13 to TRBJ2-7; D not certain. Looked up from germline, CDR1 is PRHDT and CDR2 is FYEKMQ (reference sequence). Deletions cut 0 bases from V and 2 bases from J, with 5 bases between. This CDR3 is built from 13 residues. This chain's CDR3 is CASSLGTTYEQYF. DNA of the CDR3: TGTGCCAGCAGCTTAGGAACAACCTACGAGCAGTACTTC.

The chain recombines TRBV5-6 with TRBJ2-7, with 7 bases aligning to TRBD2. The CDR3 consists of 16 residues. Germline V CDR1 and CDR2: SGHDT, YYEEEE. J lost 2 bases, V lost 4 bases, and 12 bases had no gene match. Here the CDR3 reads CASSNGGTQQTYEQYF. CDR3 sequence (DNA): TGTGCCAGCAGCAACGGGGGGACTCAACAAACCTACGAGCAGTACTTC.

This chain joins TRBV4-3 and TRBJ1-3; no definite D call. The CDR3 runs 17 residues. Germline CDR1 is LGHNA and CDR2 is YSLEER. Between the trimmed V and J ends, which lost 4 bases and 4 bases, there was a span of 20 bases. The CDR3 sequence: CASSLLSTREAGNTIYF. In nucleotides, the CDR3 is TGCGCCAGCAGCCTCCTCAGCACTCGGGAGGCAGGAAACACCATATATTTT.